This T cell receptor beta chain comes out of a study of cytomegalovirus exposure and HLA in healthy donors. Germline values: CDR1 MNHEY, CDR2 SMNVEV (reference sequence). This CDR3 spans 15 amino acids. With 4 bases removed from V and 4 bases from J, the gap between germline ends came to 13 bases. PCR was performed using 60 Vbeta and 13 Jbeta primers. Produced via immunoSEQ multiplex PCR; TCRdb's table is partial and in-frame only. This table holds around 210,000 clones. The specimen was PBMCs. V is TRBV27 and J is TRBJ2-2; no clear D gene. The sequence came from a girl aged 2 to 10 in good health and CMV-seropositive. The DNA for the CDR3 is TGTGCCAGCAGTTCCCACTTGGGCCCCACCGGGGAGCTGTTTTTT. Protein sequence: CASSSHLGPTGELFF.